This T cell receptor beta chain derives from a study of T cell repertoires in ileal Crohn's disease (dated by TCRdb to between 2017 and 2020). Notes on the research overall: The median duration of disease was 6 to 10 years, and at the time of surgery roughly 38% of patients were active smokers. The study ran alongside a multicentre cohort designed to identify predictors of early endoscopic recurrence after ileocolonic resection. The TCR repertoire was analysed in around 50 patients with Crohn's disease drawn from a prospective multicentre cohort. Postoperative therapy was given to about half of the patients, with thiopurines administered to about a dozen patients and anti-TNF agents administered to some 17 patients. Every patient underwent surgery because of a complication, which was stricturing disease in roughly 60% of cases and penetrating disease in roughly 39%. A total of 170 or so mucosal samples from some 50 patients were sequenced, with samples obtained at several locations on the surgical specimen and at postoperative endoscopy. A Rutgeerts score higher than i0 was the definition used for endoscopic postoperative recurrence. The paper as a whole reports these results and caveats: Sorted CD8 T cells carried more high-frequency clones than CD4 T cells, suggesting mucosal expansions were mainly CD8. Mucosal CD4 and CD8 T cells were sorted and sequenced only in a subgroup of patients, whose size was not stated. A significantly higher proportion of clonal expansions was observed in active smokers at surgery than in non-smokers (about 25% vs 20%, p=0.02). Higher high-frequency clone percentages at surgery were associated with endoscopic recurrence; all patients with clonality above 26.8% (18/57) had recurrence.

Roughly 0.55 micrograms of biopsy DNA per sample were submitted for commercial TCRB immunosequencing. CDR3 regions were amplified from genomic DNA by Adaptive Biotechnology using a two-step, amplification bias-controlled multiplex PCR. In the first PCR, primers covered every V and J gene segment, and in the second PCR, barcodes and Illumina adapters were added. CDR3 libraries were sequenced on an Illumina instrument. The paper's processing steps were these. Analysis combined the vendor-provided pipelines with custom analysis of raw data in R/Bioconductor under R version 3.3.0. Clonality, which ranges from 0 to 1, was calculated as the inverse of the normalised Shannon entropy across all productive clones. The repertoire share taken up by the top 100 clones defined high-frequency clones, and only clones that passed a 95% confidence test were kept. Repertoire diversity was measured with the Simpson index, and overlap between samples was measured with the Morisita-Horn index. The source is immuneACCESS, and TCRdb retained only in-frame sequences with V and J called. Part of the clones is not carried over; for the studies checked, unresolved V genes explain less than half of this, and the remainder is unexplained. V, J and clone size are taken as reported in that table, and D and trimming were inferred from the DNA itself. The sample records 15,000 to 20,000 clones, just over 90% of which are singletons. In total, the top ten clones hold roughly 3.5% of the sample.

Adults with ileal or ileocolonic Crohn's disease and an indication for ileocolonic resection were eligible for inclusion. Whole ileal mucosal biopsies were stored frozen at -80°C before DNA extraction. A TRizol-based method was used to extract genomic DNA from the frozen whole biopsies, and the DNA was quantified with a NanoDrop 2000 spectrophotometer. Measured from the cysteine to the phenylalanine, the CDR3 is 13 residues long. Solely the CDR3 DNA is kept, with 39 bases framed from the first base. Trimming at the junction amounts to 5 bases on V and 1 base on J, and the germline ends lie 9 bases apart. For CDR1 and CDR2, the germline V gene (reference sequence) lists GTSNPN and SVGIG. To note about this clone: Its target antigen remains unknown. Base-call qualities are not available, and no considerably larger clone is one nucleotide away.

The chain joins TRBV30 to TRBJ2-1; perhaps TRBD1 is the D gene, with 6 bases matching. Sequenced input: ileal tissue. The sequence was obtained from an adult with Crohn's disease. The sequenced DNA is TGTGCCTGGGCGAGGGGGTCCTACAATGAGCAGTTCTTC. It translates to CAWARGSYNEQFF.